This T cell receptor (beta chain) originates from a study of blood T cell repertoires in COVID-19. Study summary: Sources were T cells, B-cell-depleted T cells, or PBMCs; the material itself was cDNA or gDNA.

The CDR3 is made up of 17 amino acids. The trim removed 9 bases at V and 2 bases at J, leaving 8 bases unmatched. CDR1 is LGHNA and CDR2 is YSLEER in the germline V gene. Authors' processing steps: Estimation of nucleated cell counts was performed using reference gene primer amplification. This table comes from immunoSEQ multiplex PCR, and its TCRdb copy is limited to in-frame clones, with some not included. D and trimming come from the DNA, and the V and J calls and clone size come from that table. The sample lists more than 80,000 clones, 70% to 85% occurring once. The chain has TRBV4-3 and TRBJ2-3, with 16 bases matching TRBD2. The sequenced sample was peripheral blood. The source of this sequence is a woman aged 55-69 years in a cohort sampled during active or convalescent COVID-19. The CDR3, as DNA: TGCGCCAGGGTGAAGGGACTAGCGGGGGGGGTCACAGATACGCAGTATTTT. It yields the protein CARVKGLAGGVTDTQYF.